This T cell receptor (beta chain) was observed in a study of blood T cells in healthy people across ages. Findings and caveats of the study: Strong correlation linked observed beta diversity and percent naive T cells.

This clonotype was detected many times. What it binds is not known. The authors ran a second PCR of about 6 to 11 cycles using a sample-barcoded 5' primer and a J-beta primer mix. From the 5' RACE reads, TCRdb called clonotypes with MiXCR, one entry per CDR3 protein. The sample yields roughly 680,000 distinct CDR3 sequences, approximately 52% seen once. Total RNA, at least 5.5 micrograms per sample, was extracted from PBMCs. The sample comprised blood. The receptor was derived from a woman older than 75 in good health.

Written as DNA, the CDR3 is TGTGCCAGCAGCTGGGGACTAGTGGGCTACAATGAGCAGTTCTTC. Amino acids: CASSWGLVGYNEQFF. The V and J genes are TRBV3-1 and TRBJ2-1; 8 bases match TRBD2. This CDR3 region has 15 residues. CDR1 is LGHDT and CDR2 is YNNKEL in the germline V gene (reference sequence). V lost 5 bases to trimming and J lost 3 bases; unmatched junction nucleotides: 6.